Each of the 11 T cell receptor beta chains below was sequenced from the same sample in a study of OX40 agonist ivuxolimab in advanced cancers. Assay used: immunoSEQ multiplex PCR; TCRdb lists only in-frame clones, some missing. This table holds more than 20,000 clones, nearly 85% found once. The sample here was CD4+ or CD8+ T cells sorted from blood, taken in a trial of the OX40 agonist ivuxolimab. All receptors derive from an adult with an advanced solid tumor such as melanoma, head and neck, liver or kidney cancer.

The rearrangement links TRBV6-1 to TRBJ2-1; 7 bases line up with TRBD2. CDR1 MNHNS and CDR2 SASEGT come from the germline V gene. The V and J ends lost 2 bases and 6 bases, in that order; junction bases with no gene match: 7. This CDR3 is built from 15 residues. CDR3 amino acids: CASSEWSGTGNEQFF. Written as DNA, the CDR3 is TGTGCCAGCAGTGAATGGAGCGGGACGGGCAATGAGCAGTTCTTC.

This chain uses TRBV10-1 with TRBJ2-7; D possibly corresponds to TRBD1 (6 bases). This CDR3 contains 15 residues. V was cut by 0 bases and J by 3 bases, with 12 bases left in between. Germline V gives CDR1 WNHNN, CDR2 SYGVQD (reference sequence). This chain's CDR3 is CASSESGQGIYEQYF. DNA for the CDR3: TGCGCCAGCAGTGAGTCGGGACAAGGGATCTACGAGCAGTACTTC.

CDR3 loop: CASSFTYRAGELFF. DNA of the CDR3: TGTGCCAGCAGCTTTACCTATCGGGCCGGGGAGCTGTTTTTT. J is TRBJ2-2 and V is TRBV27, with D uncertain. Trimming left V 6 bases short and J 6 bases short, with 14 bases between. The CDR3 is 14 amino acids. Looked up from germline, CDR1 is MNHEY and CDR2 is SMNVEV (reference sequence).

The CDR3 nucleotides read TGTGCCAGCAGCCCCTCTAGCGGGAGCACGTACGAGCAGTACTTC. Protein product: CASSPSSGSTYEQYF. V usage is TRBV7-6 and J usage is TRBJ2-7, with 10 bases that match TRBD2. Germline loops: CDR1 SGHVS, CDR2 FNYEAQ. V lost 5 bases, J lost 4 bases, and 8 bases stayed unmatched. The length of the CDR3 is 15 residues.

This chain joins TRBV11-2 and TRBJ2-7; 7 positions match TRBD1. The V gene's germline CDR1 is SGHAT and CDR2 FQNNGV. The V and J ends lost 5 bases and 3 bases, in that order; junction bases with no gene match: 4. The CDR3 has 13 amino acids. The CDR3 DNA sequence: TGTGCCAGCAGCCCTGGGACAGACTACGAGCAGTACTTC. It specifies CASSPGTDYEQYF. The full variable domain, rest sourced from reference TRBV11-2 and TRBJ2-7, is EAGVAQSPRYKIIEKRQSVAFWCNPISGHATLYWYQQILGQGPKLLIQFQNNGVVDDSQLPKDRFSAERLKGVDSTLKIQPAKLEDSAVYLCASSPGTDYEQYFGPGTRLTVT.

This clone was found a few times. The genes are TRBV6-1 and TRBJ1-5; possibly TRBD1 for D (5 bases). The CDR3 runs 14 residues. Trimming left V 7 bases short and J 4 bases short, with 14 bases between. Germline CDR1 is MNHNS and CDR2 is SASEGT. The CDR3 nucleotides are TGTGCCAGCACTTGGGGCAGGGCAAATCAGCCCCAGCATTTT. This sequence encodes CASTWGRANQPQHF.

The CDR3 region is CASSYLLAGDNEQFF. The CDR3, as DNA: TGTGCCAGCAGCTATTTGCTAGCGGGTGACAATGAGCAGTTCTTC. The V gene is TRBV5-6, the J gene TRBJ2-1; 8 bases are shared with TRBD2. The length of the CDR3 is 15 residues. Trimming at V came to 3 bases and at J to 5 bases, leaving 7 bases not matched to a gene. Germline V gene sequence: CDR1 SGHDT, CDR2 YYEEEE.

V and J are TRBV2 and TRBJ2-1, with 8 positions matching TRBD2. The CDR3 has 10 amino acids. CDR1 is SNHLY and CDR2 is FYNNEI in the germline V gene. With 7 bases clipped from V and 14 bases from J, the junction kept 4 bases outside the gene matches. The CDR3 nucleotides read TGTGCCAGCAAAGCGGGAGAAAAGTTCTTC. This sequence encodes CASKAGEKFF. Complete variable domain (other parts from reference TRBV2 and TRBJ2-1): EPEVTQTPSHQVTQMGQEVILRCVPISNHLYFYWYRQILGQKVEFLVSFYNNEISEKSEIFDDQFSVERPDGSNFTLKIRSTKLEDSAMYFCASKAGEKFFGPGTRLTVL.

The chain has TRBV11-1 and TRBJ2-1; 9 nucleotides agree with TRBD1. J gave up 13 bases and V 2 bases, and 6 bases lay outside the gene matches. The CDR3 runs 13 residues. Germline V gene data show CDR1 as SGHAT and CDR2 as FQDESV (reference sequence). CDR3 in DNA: TGTGCCAGCAGCTTACAGAGGGGACAGGGACAGTTCTTC. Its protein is CASSLQRGQGQFF.

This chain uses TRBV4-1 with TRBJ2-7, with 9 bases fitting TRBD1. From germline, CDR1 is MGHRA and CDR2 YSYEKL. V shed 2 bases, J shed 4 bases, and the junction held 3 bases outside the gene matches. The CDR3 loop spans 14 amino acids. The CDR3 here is CASSQTDRGYEQYF. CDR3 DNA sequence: TGCGCCAGCAGCCAAACGGACAGGGGTTACGAGCAGTACTTC.

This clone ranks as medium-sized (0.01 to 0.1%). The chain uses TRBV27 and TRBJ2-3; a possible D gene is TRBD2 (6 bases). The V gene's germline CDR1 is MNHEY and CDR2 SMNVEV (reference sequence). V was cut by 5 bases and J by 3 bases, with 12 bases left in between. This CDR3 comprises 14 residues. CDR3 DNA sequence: TGTGCCAGCAGTAACAGGAGGGGAACAGATACGCAGTATTTT. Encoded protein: CASSNRRGTDTQYF.